The 9 T cell receptor beta chains listed next were all sequenced from one sample in a study of shared clonotypes between healthy human individuals. Profiling relied on immunoSEQ multiplex PCR, and the TCRdb table lists in-frame clones only, not all of them. The sample yields about 800,000 clones, 90% to 97% seen once. Naive CD8 cells comprised CD45RO-negative, CCR7-positively selected cells, excluding terminally differentiated effector memory CD45RA+ cells. The sequenced material came from naive CD8+ T cells sorted from blood. Receptor source: a man under 40 in good health.

The chain links TRBV4-1 to TRBJ1-5, with D tentatively TRBD1 (5 bases). V was clipped by 1 base and J by 7 bases, with 14 bases between them. This CDR3 is built from 15 residues. Germline V CDR1 and CDR2: MGHRA, YSYEKL. This chain's CDR3 is CASSQGGAPGQPQHF. As DNA, the CDR3 is TGCGCCAGCAGCCAAGGAGGGGCCCCGGGGCAGCCCCAGCATTTT.

This chain uses TRBV29-1 with TRBJ1-2; TRBD1 might be the D (6 bases). The V end lost 5 bases, the J end lost 4 bases, and 14 bases lay between the germline ends. CDR1 is SQVTM and CDR2 is ANQGSEA in the germline V gene. This CDR3 is built from 13 residues. CDR3 sequence: CSVIDRITYGYTF. For the CDR3, the DNA is TGCAGCGTTATCGACAGGATTACCTATGGCTACACCTTC.

The chain couples TRBV7-6 to TRBJ2-7; D is possibly TRBD2 (6 bases). Per germline, CDR1 SGHVS and CDR2 FNYEAQ. V lost 1 base and J 3 bases, leaving 25 bases between the germline ends. This CDR3 spans 19 amino acids. CDR3 nucleotide sequence: TGTGCCAGCAGCTTAGTTAGCCCGGGACCAGTAGCGGAGTTCTACGAGCAGTACTTC. It translates to CASSLVSPGPVAEFYEQYF.

This clone was seen a single time. The chain couples TRBV19 to TRBJ2-4; weak D call: TRBD2 (6 bases). V lost 2 bases and J lost 8, with 13 bases in between. Per germline, CDR1 LNHDA and CDR2 SQIVND (reference sequence). The length of the CDR3 is 14 residues. The CDR3 sequence is CASSIPSGEDIQYF. CDR3 bases: TGTGCCAGTAGTATACCATCGGGAGAGGACATTCAGTACTTC.

V and J are TRBV9 and TRBJ1-2; possible D gene TRBD1, 5 bases. This CDR3 contains 14 residues. From germline, CDR1 is SGDLS and CDR2 YYNGEE. The V end was cut by 6 bases, the J end by 5 bases, with 17 bases between. The CDR3 DNA reads as TGTGCCAGCACCCAAAGGTCGGGGGGTTATGGCTACACCTTC. As protein: CASTQRSGGYGYTF.

Concerning this clone: One end of the junction fails to match germline, which may point to a read error. The chain links TRBV10-3 to TRBJ2-7, with a weak D call TRBD2 (5 bases). Germline V gene lookup returns CDR1 ENHRY and CDR2 SYGVKD. The CDR3 length is 13 residues. CDR3 DNA: TGTGCCATCAATGAGCGGCCTCCCTACGAGCAGTACTTC. Protein product: CAINERPPYEQYF.

This clone was counted a few times. This sequence joins TRBV10-2 and TRBJ1-2; 9 bases match TRBD1. The trim removed 11 bases at V and 6 bases at J, leaving 7 bases unmatched. The CDR3 contains 12 residues. Germline CDR1 reads WSHSY; CDR2 reads SAAADI. CDR3 sequence reads: CAVQGASDGYTF. CDR3 sequence (DNA): TGCGCCGTACAGGGGGCTTCCGATGGCTACACCTTC.

The chain is built from TRBV7-2 and TRBJ1-1; TRBD1 matches at 8 bases. CDR1 and CDR2 from the germline V gene are SGHTA and FQGNSA. V shed 0 bases, J shed 7 bases, and the junction held 19 bases outside the gene matches. This CDR3 is built from 19 residues. The CDR3 here is CASSLARPVYRGSDIEAFF. The CDR3 region has the DNA TGTGCCAGCAGCTTAGCGCGCCCGGTGTACAGGGGGTCGGATATTGAAGCTTTCTTT.

This clone has only one observation. V is TRBV7-9 and J is TRBJ2-5, with D uncertain. The CDR3 totals 15 residues. V was cut by 5 bases and J by 0 bases, with 13 bases left in between. Germline-derived CDR1 and CDR2 are SEHNR and FQNEAQ (reference sequence). The CDR3 DNA reads as TGTGCCAGCAGCCACAGACAAGAGTACCAAGAGACCCAGTACTTC. This encodes CASSHRQEYQETQYF.